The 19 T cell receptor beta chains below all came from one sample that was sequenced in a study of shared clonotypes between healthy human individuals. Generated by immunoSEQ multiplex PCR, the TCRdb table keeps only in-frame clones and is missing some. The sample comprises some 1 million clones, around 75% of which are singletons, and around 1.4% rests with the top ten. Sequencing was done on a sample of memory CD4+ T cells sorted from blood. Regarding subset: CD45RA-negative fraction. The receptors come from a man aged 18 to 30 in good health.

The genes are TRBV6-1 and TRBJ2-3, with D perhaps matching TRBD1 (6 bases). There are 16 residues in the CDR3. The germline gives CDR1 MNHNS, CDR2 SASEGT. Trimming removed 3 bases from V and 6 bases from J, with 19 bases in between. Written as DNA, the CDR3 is TGTGCCAGCAGTGACAGTGGGCAGGGGCCGAGGGATACGCAGTATTTT. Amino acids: CASSDSGQGPRDTQYF.

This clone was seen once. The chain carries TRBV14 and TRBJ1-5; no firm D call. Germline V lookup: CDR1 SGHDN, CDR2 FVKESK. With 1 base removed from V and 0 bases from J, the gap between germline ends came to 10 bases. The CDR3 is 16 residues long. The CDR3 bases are TGTGCCAGCAGCCAAGTAAGCGCAAATAGCAATCAGCCCCAGCATTTT. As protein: CASSQVSANSNQPQHF.

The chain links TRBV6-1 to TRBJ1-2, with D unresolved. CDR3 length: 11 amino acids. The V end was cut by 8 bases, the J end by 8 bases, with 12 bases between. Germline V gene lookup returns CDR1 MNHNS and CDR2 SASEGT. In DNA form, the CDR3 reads TGTGCCAGCCGCGCTACGGTGGGCTACACCTTC. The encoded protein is CASRATVGYTF.

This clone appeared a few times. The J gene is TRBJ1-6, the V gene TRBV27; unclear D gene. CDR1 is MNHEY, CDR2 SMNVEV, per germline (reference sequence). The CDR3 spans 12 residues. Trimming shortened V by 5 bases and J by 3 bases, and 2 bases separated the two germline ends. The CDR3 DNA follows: TGTGCCAGCAGTCGCTATAATTCACCCCTCCACTTT. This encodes CASSRYNSPLHF.

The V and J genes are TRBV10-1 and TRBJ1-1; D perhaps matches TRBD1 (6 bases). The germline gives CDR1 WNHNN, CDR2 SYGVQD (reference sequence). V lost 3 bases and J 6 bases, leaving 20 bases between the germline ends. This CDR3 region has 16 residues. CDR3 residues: CASSDWGEKGVAEAFF. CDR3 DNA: TGCGCCAGCAGTGACTGGGGGGAAAAGGGGGTCGCTGAAGCTTTCTTT.

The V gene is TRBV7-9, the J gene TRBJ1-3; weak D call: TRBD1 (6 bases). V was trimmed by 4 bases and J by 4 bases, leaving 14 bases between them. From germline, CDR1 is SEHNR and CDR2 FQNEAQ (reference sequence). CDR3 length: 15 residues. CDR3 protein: CASSSQGTAGNTIYF. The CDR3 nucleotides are TGTGCCAGCAGCTCTCAGGGGACCGCAGGAAACACCATATATTTT.

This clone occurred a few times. CDR3 coding DNA: TGTGCCAGCAGCCTGCTCCTCCAAGAGACCCAGTACTTC. It yields the protein CASSLLLQETQYF. The genes are TRBV11-2 and TRBJ2-5; no clear D gene. The CDR3 consists of 13 residues. V was clipped by 5 bases and J by 1 base, with 8 bases between them. Germline V gives CDR1 SGHAT, CDR2 FQNNGV.

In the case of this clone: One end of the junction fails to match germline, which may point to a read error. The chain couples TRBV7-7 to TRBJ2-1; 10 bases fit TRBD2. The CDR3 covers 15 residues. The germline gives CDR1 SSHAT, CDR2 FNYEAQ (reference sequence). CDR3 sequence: CASSPTSGANNEQFF. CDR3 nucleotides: TGTGCTAGCAGCCCTACTAGCGGGGCTAACAATGAGCAGTTCTTC. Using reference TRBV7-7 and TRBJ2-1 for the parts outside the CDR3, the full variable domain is GAGVSQSPRYKVTKRGQDVTLRCDPISSHATLYWYQQALGQGPEFLTYFNYEAQPDKSGLPSDRFSAERPEGSISTLTIQRTEQRDSAMYRCASSPTSGANNEQFFGPGTRLTVL.

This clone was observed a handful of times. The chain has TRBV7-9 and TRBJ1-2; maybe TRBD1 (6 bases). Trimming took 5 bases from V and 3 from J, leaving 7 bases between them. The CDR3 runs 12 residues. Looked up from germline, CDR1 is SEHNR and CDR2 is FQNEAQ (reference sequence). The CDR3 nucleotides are TGTGCCAGCAGCCCAGGGGACTATGGCTACACCTTC. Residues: CASSPGDYGYTF. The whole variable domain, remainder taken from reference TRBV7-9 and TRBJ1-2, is DTGVSQNPRHKITKRGQNVTFRCDPISEHNRLYWYRQTLGQGPEFLTYFQNEAQLEKSRLLSDRFSAERPKGSFSTLEIQRTEQGDSAMYLCASSPGDYGYTFGSGTRLTVV.

The CDR3 sequence is CASSFTDRASGELFF. As DNA, the CDR3 is TGTGCCAGCAGCTTTACCGACAGGGCGAGCGGGGAGCTGTTTTTT. This chain links TRBV5-6 with TRBJ2-2; 7 nucleotides match TRBD1. Germline V CDR1 and CDR2: SGHDT, YYEEEE. The CDR3 contains 15 residues. V dropped 2 bases and J dropped 7; count of bases not matched to a gene: 8.

The CDR3 coding sequence is TGTGCCAGTAGTGCACAGGGATTCAGCCCGTTCTTC. It specifies CASSAQGFSPFF. The chain has TRBV19 and TRBJ2-1, with D maybe TRBD1 (6 bases). CDR1 LNHDA and CDR2 SQIVND come from the germline V gene (reference sequence). The CDR3 length is 12 residues. V shed 5 bases and J shed 15 bases, with 17 bases lying between them.

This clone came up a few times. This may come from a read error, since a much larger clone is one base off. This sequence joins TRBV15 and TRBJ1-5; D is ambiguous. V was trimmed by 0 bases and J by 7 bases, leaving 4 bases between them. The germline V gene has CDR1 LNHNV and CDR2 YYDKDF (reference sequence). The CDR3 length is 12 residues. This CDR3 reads CATSRDPQPQHF. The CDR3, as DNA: TGTGCCACCAGCAGAGATCCACAGCCCCAGCATTTT.

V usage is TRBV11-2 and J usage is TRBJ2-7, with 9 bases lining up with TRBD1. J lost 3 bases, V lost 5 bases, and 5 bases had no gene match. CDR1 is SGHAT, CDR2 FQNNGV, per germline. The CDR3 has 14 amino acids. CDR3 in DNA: TGTGCCAGCAGCCCGCGACAGGGGGTCTACGAGCAGTACTTC. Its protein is CASSPRQGVYEQYF.

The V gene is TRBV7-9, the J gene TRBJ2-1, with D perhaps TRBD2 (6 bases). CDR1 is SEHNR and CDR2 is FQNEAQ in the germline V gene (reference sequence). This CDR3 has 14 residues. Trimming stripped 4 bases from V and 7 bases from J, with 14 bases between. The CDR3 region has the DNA TGTGCCAGCAGCTCCGGGACTGGATATAATGAGCAGTTCTTC. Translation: CASSSGTGYNEQFF.

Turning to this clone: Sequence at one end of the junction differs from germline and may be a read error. CDR3 DNA: TGTGCCTGGGGTGTGTACAGGATGGACTATGGCTACACCTTC. Its protein product is CAWGVYRMDYGYTF. The chain employs TRBV30 and TRBJ1-2; maybe TRBD1 (5 bases). The CDR3 totals 14 residues. Per the germline V gene, CDR1 is GTSNPN and CDR2 is SVGIG (reference sequence).

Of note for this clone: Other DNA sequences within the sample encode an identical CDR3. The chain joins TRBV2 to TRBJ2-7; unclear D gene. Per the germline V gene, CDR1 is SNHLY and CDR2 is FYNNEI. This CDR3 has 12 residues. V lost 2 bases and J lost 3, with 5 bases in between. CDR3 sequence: CASSESVYEQYF. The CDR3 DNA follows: TGTGCCAGCAGTGAATCTGTCTACGAGCAGTACTTC.

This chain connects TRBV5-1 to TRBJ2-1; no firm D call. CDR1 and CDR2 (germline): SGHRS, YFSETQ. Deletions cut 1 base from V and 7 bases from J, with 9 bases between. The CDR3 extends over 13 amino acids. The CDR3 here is CASSLNTFNEQFF. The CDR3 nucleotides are TGCGCCAGCAGCTTGAACACCTTTAATGAGCAGTTCTTC.

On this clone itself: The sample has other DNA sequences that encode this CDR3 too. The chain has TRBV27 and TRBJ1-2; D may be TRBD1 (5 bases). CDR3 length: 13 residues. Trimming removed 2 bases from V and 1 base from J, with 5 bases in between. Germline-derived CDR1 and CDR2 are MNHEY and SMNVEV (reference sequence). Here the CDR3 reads CASSLDSNYGYTF. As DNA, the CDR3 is TGTGCCAGCAGTTTAGACAGTAACTATGGCTACACCTTC.

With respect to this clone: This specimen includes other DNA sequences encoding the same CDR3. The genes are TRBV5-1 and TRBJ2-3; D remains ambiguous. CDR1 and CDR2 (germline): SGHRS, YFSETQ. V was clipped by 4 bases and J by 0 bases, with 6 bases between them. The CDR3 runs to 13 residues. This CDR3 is CASSQGSTDTQYF. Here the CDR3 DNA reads TGCGCCAGCAGCCAAGGGAGCACAGATACGCAGTATTTT.